This section outlines one T cell receptor (beta chain) sequence together with its context. Its specificity is not known. This table comes from immunoSEQ multiplex PCR, and its TCRdb copy is limited to in-frame clones, with some not included. The sample yields over 60,000 clones, roughly 96% seen once. This entry comes from a study of cytomegalovirus exposure and HLA in healthy donors. Findings and limits, study-wide: Researchers catalogued over 150 TCR beta chains as cytomegalovirus-associated.

The donors were in the approximately 130-subject validation cohort, distinct from the roughly 670-subject first cohort. Sequencing was carried out using PBMCs. This receptor was identified in a man between 18 and 29 years old in good health and CMV-seronegative.

CDR3 coding DNA: TGCAGCGTTGAGAACAGACCCTACGAGCAGTACTTC. It codes for CSVENRPYEQYF. The V and J genes are TRBV29-1 and TRBJ2-7; D is unclear. The CDR3 totals 12 residues. V was pared by 3 bases and J by 2 bases, with 8 bases between. The germline V gene encodes CDR1 SQVTM and CDR2 ANQGSEA.